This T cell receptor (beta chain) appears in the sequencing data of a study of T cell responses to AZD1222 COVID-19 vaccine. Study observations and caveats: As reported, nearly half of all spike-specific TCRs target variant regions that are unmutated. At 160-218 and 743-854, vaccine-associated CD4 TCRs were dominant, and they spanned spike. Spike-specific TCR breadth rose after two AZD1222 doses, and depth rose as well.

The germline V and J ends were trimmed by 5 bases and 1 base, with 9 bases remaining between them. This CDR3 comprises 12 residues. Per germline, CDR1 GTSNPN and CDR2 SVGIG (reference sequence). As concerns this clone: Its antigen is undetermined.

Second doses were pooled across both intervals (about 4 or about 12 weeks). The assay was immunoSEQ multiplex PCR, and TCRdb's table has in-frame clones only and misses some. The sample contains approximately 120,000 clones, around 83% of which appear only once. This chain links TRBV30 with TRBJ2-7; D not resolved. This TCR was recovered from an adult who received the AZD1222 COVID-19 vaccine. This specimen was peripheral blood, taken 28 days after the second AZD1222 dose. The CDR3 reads CAWALHSYEQYF. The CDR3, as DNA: TGTGCCTGGGCCCTCCATTCCTACGAGCAGTACTTC.